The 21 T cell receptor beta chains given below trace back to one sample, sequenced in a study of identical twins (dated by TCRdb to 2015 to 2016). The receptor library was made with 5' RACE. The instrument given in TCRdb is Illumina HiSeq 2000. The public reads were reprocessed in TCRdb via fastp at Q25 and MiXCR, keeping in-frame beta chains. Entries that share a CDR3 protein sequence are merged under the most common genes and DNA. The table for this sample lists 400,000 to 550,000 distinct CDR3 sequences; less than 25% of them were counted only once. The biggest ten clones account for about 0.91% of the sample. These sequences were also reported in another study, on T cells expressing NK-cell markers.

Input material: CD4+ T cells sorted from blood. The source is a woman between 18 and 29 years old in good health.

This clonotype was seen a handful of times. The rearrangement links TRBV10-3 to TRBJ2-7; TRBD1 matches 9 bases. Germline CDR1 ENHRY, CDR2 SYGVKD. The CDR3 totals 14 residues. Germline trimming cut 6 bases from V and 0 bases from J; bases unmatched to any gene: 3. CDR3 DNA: TGTGCCATCAGCTGGGACAGGGACTCCTACGAGCAGTACTTC. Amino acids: CAISWDRDSYEQYF.

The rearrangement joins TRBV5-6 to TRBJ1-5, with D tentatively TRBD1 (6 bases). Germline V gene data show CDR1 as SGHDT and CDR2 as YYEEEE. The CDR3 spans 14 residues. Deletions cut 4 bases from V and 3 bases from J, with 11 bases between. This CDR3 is CASSRGVLNQPQHF. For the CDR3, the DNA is TGTGCCAGCAGCAGGGGGGTCCTCAATCAGCCCCAGCATTTT.

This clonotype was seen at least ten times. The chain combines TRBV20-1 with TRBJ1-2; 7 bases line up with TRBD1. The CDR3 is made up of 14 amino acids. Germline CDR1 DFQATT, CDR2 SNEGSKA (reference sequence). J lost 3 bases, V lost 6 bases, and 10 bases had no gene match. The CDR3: CSAYTGVGYYGYTF. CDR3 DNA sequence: TGCAGTGCCTACACAGGGGTCGGATACTATGGCTACACCTTC.

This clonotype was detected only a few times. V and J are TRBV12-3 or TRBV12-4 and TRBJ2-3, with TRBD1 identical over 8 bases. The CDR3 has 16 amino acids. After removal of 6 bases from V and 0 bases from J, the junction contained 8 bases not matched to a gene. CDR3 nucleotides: TGTGCCAGCAGCCCGGGACAGGCGTGGAGCACAGATACGCAGTATTTT. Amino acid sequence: CASSPGQAWSTDTQYF.

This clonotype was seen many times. This CDR3 reads CSVQLSGYGPYEQYF. The CDR3 nucleotides are TGCAGCGTTCAGCTTAGCGGGTACGGGCCCTACGAGCAGTACTTC. The gene calls are TRBV29-1 and TRBJ2-7; 7 bases align to TRBD2. Germline values: CDR1 SQVTM, CDR2 ANQGSEA. The CDR3 totals 15 residues. The J segment lost 2 bases and the V segment lost 5 bases, leaving 12 bases of the junction unmatched.

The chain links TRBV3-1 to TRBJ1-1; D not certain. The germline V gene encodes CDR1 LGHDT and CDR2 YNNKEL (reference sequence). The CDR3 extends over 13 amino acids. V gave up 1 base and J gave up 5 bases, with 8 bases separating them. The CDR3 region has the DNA TGTGCCAGCAGCCAAGTAATGGGAACTGAAGCTTTCTTT. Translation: CASSQVMGTEAFF.

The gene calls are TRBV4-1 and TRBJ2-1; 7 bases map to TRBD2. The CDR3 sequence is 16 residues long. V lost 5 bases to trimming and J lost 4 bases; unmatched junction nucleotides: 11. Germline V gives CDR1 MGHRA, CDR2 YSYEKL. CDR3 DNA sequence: TGCGCCAGCAGCTCCCTCGCTAGCGGAATTTACAATGAGCAGTTCTTC. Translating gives CASSSLASGIYNEQFF.

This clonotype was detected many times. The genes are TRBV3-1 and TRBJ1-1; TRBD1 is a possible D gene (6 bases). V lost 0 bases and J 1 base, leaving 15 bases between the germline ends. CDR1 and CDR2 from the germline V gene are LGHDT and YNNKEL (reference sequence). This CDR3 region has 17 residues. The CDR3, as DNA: TGTGCCAGCAGCCAAGAGCTCTCCACAGGGCCGAACACTGAAGCTTTCTTT. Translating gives CASSQELSTGPNTEAFF.

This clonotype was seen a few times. CDR3 DNA: TGTGCCAGCAGTCCCCGTAGGGAGCAGTTCTTC. It specifies CASSPRREQFF. The chain has TRBV12-3 or TRBV12-4 and TRBJ2-1; D unclear. The length of the CDR3 is 11 residues. V lost 5 bases and J lost 10, with 9 bases in between.

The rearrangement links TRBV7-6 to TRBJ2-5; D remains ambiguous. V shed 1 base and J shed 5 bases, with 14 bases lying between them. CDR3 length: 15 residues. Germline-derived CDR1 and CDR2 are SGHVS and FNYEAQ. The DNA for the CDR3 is TGTGCCAGCAGCTTAGTGGGTCGAGTATGGGAGACCCAGTACTTC. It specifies CASSLVGRVWETQYF.

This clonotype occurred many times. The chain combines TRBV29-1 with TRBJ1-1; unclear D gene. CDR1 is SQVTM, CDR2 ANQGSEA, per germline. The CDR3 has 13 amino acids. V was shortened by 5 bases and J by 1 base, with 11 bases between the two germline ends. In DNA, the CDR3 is TGCAGCGTTCGCGGGAACGCGAACACTGAAGCTTTCTTT. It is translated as CSVRGNANTEAFF.

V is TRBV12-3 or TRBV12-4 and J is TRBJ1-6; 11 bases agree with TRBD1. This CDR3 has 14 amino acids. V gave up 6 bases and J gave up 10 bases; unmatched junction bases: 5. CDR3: CASRGTGGDSPLHF. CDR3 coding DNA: TGTGCCAGCAGAGGGACAGGGGGTGACTCACCCCTCCACTTT.

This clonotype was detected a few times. Here the CDR3 DNA reads TGCAGTGCTAGAAGGACTAGCCCCGGGGAGCTGTTTTTT. Protein sequence: CSARRTSPGELFF. The gene calls are TRBV20-1 and TRBJ2-2; 8 bases align to TRBD2. Germline loops: CDR1 DFQATT, CDR2 SNEGSKA (reference sequence). This CDR3 has 13 residues. V lost 2 bases and J lost 6; bases outside the gene matches: 2.

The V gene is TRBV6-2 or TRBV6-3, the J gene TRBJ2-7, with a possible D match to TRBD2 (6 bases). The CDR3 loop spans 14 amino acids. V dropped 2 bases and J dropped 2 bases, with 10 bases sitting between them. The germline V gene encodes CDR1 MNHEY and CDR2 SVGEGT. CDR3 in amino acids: CASSYGSGPYEQYF. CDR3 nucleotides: TGTGCCAGCAGTTACGGTAGCGGACCCTACGAGCAGTACTTC.

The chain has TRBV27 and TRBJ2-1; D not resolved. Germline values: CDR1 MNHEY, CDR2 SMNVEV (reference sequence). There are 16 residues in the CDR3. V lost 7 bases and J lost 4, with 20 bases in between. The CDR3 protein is CASTSPVASSYNEQFF. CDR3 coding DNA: TGTGCCAGCACCTCACCTGTAGCATCCTCTTACAATGAGCAGTTCTTC.

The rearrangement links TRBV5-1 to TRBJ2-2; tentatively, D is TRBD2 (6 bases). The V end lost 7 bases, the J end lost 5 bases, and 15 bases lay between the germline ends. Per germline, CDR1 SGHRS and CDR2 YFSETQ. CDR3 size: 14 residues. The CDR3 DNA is TGCGCCAGCCGGGAGAGGAGCGTAACCGGGGAGCTGTTTTTT. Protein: CASRERSVTGELFF.

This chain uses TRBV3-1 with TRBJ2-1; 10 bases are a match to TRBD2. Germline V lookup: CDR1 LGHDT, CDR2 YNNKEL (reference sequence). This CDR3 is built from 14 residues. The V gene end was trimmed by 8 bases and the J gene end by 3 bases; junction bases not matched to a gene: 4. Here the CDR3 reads CASSQRGGYNEQFF. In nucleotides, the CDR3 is TGTGCCAGCTCCCAGCGGGGGGGCTACAATGAGCAGTTCTTC.

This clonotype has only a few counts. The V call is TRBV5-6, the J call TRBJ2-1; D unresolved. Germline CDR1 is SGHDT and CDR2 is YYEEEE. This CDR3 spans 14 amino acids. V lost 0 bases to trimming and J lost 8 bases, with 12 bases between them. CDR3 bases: TGTGCCAGCAGCTTGGTTCGTTTGTCGGATGAGCAGTTCTTC. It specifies CASSLVRLSDEQFF.

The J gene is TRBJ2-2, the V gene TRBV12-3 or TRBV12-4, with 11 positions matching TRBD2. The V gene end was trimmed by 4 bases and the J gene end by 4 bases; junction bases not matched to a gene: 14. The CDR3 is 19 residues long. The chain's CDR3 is CASSSSFVLAGGRTGELFF. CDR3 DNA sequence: TGTGCCAGCAGTTCGTCATTCGTCCTAGCGGGGGGACGCACCGGGGAGCTGTTTTTT.

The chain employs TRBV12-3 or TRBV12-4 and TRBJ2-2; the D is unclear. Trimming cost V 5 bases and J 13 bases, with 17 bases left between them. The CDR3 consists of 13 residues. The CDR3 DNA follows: TGTGCCAGCAGTCTCACCCCCTTTAGTAGGCTGTTTTTT. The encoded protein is CASSLTPFSRLFF.

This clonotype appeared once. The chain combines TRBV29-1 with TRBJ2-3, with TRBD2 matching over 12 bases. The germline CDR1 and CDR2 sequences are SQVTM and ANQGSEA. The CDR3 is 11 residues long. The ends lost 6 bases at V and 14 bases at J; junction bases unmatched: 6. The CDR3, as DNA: TGCAGCGTCCTCGGACTAGCGGGACGGTATTTT. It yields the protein CSVLGLAGRYF.